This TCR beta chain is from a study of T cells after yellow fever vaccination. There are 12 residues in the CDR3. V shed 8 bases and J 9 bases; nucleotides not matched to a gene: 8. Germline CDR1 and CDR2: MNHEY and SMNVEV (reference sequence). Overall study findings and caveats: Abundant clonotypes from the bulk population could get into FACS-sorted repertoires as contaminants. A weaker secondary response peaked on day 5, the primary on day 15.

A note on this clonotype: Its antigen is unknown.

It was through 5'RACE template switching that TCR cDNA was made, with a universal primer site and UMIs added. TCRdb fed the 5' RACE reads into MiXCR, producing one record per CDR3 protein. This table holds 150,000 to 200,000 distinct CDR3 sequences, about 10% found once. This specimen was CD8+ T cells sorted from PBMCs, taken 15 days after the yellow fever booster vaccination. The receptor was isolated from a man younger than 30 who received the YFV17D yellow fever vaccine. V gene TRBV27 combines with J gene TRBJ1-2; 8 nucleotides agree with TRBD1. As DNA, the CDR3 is TGTGCCAGCCGGACAGGGTCATATAGCTACACCTTC. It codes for CASRTGSYSYTF.